What follows describes a single TCR beta chain. Its antigen remains unknown. TCRdb reanalysed the 5' RACE reads using MiXCR and keeps one entry per CDR3 protein. This repertoire shows roughly 86,000 distinct CDR3 sequences, over 12% found once; its top ten account for around two fifths. The data are from a study of T-cell memory formation after mild COVID-19. As for the study in general: Largely donor-specific sequence clusters came from two donors. The study's findings and limits: Pre-infection memory held some responding clones, suggesting pre-existing cross-reactive T cells responded.

CDR1 and CDR2 (germline): SGDLS, YYNGEE. This CDR3 is 13 amino acids long. V shed 5 bases and J shed 2 bases, with 7 bases lying between them. Source material: PBMCs or a T cell subset sorted from them (not recorded which). This TCR was sampled from a man aged 18 to 29 who had mild COVID-19 (a few samples of this study predate the infection). Cell type and time point are not known. The chain is built from TRBV9 and TRBJ2-2; D is unresolved. CDR3: CASRTGNTGELFF. CDR3 DNA: TGTGCCAGCAGGACGGGTAACACCGGGGAGCTGTTTTTT.